This TCR beta chain was found in a study of identical twins' blood T cells. Study in general: Some 12 libraries, six alpha and six beta, gave approximately 50 million reads.

TCRdb re-called the 5' RACE reads through MiXCR, storing one row per CDR3 protein. Found here are hundreds of thousands of distinct CDR3 sequences, roughly 30% of them singletons; the top ten hold approximately 6.6%. Trimming cost V 0 bases and J 0 bases, with 6 bases left between them. This CDR3 is 14 amino acids long. Germline loops: CDR1 SGDLS, CDR2 YYNGEE. In this sample, this clonotype turned up many times. Sequenced material: PBMCs. The chain is built from TRBV9 and TRBJ1-1; the D is unclear. This TCR was recovered from a woman between 18 and 50 years old in good health. DNA of the CDR3: TGTGCCAGCAGCGTAGTGGCCCTGAACACTGAAGCTTTCTTT. Translating gives CASSVVALNTEAFF.